The rows below give T cell receptor beta chains drawn from one sample of a study of human T cells and chemical hapten exposure. TCRdb analysed the RACE reads with MiXCR anew, one entry per CDR3 protein. This repertoire shows some 100,000 distinct CDR3 sequences, 9.3% found once; its top ten account for just over 2%. The material was whole blood, obtained in connection with sensitization to the hapten diphenylcyclopropenone (DPC). Receptors were obtained from a middle-aged woman with alopecia areata. Some clones in this sample may be carry-over from other donors' samples. Each CDR3 is given with its conserved first and last residue. A D gene is named only where the DNA matches it firmly. The listing skips clone size in some rows; elsewhere it reads once, few, many or a size class.

cdr3_nt: TGTGCCAGCAGTTTCGGACAGCCCCCAGAGACCCAGTACTTC; cdr3_aa: CASSFGQPPETQYF; d_call: .; clone_size: .; j_call: TRBJ2-5; v_call: TRBV11-2
cdr3_nt: TGTGCCAGCAGGGCTAGCGGTATCACAGATACGCGGTATTTT; cdr3_aa: CASRASGITDTRYF; d_call: TRBD2; clone_size: .; j_call: TRBJ2-3; v_call: TRBV12-3/TRBV12-4
cdr3_nt: TGCAGTGCTAGAGGGGGCGGGACTAGCGGGAGCTCCTACGAGCAGTACTTC; cdr3_aa: CSARGGGTSGSSYEQYF; d_call: TRBD2; clone_size: many; j_call: TRBJ2-7; v_call: TRBV20-1
cdr3_nt: TGTGCCAGCATGTCGGGCGGGTCCAGCAATCAGCCCCAGCATTTT; cdr3_aa: CASMSGGSSNQPQHF; d_call: .; clone_size: many; j_call: TRBJ1-5; v_call: TRBV28
cdr3_nt: TGTGCCAGCAGTCCTTATGCGAACACCGGGGAGCTGTTTTTT; cdr3_aa: CASSPYANTGELFF; d_call: .; clone_size: few; j_call: TRBJ2-2; v_call: TRBV27
cdr3_nt: TGTGCCAGCAGCTATACAGGGGGCCTCACAGATACGCAGTATTTT; cdr3_aa: CASSYTGGLTDTQYF; d_call: TRBD1; clone_size: .; j_call: TRBJ2-3; v_call: TRBV7-9
cdr3_nt: TGTGCCAGCAGTTTAAAGGGGTATAGCTATGGCTACACCTTC; cdr3_aa: CASSLKGYSYGYTF; d_call: .; clone_size: .; j_call: TRBJ1-2; v_call: TRBV28
cdr3_nt: TGCAGTGCTAGACCAGACACCCCGGGACTAGCGGGAGACGAGGGCAAAAACATTCAGTACTTC; cdr3_aa: CSARPDTPGLAGDEGKNIQYF; d_call: TRBD2; clone_size: .; j_call: TRBJ2-4; v_call: TRBV20-1
cdr3_nt: TGCGCCAGCACTAGCGGGAGCCCCACAGATACGCAGTATTTT; cdr3_aa: CASTSGSPTDTQYF; d_call: TRBD2; clone_size: many; j_call: TRBJ2-3; v_call: TRBV5-1
cdr3_nt: TGCGCCAGCAGCCCGCCCGGACTAGTTTCTGATACGCAGTATTTT; cdr3_aa: CASSPPGLVSDTQYF; d_call: TRBD2; clone_size: .; j_call: TRBJ2-3; v_call: TRBV5-1
cdr3_nt: TGTGCCAGCAGTTTAGTCGCAGGGTTCAACGAGCAGTACTTC; cdr3_aa: CASSLVAGFNEQYF; d_call: .; clone_size: many; j_call: TRBJ2-7; v_call: TRBV28
cdr3_nt: TGTGCCAGCAGTTTTGGGGGTCAAGGAAACACCATATATTTT; cdr3_aa: CASSFGGQGNTIYF; d_call: .; clone_size: many; j_call: TRBJ1-3; v_call: TRBV6-5
cdr3_nt: TGCGCCAGCAGCTTGGACGGGGCCCGAACTGAAGCTTTCTTT; cdr3_aa: CASSLDGARTEAFF; d_call: .; clone_size: many; j_call: TRBJ1-1; v_call: TRBV5-1
cdr3_nt: TGCAGCGTTGAAAGGACTCCAAGGTACGAGCAGTACTTC; cdr3_aa: CSVERTPRYEQYF; d_call: .; clone_size: few; j_call: TRBJ2-7; v_call: TRBV29-1
cdr3_nt: TGCAGCGCCAAGGCGGGAGGTCTCGGGAATACGCAGTATTTT; cdr3_aa: CSAKAGGLGNTQYF; d_call: TRBD2; clone_size: .; j_call: TRBJ2-3; v_call: TRBV29-1
cdr3_nt: TGTGCCAGCAGTTTTAAACGACCCCAGCATTTT; cdr3_aa: CASSFKRPQHF; d_call: .; clone_size: many; j_call: TRBJ1-5; v_call: TRBV28
cdr3_nt: TGCAGTGCCACGACCGGACTAGCGGCTTCCTACGAGCAGTACTTC; cdr3_aa: CSATTGLAASYEQYF; d_call: TRBD2; clone_size: few; j_call: TRBJ2-7; v_call: TRBV20-1
cdr3_nt: TGTGCCAGCAGTTCAGGGGCGGGAGCCCCCTACGAGCAGTACTTC; cdr3_aa: CASSSGAGAPYEQYF; d_call: .; clone_size: many; j_call: TRBJ2-7; v_call: TRBV6-5
cdr3_nt: TGTGCCAGCAGTCTGGGGGACCTAACTCGGCACAATGAGCAGTTCTTC; cdr3_aa: CASSLGDLTRHNEQFF; d_call: .; clone_size: .; j_call: TRBJ2-1; v_call: TRBV11-2
cdr3_nt: TGTGCCAGCAGAGGGGCTCCCCGAGAGACCCAGTACTTC; cdr3_aa: CASRGAPRETQYF; d_call: .; clone_size: few; j_call: TRBJ2-5; v_call: TRBV6-6
cdr3_nt: TGTGCCAGCAGCGGGGGACTCCCTTACAATGAGCAGTTCTTC; cdr3_aa: CASSGGLPYNEQFF; d_call: .; clone_size: .; j_call: TRBJ2-1; v_call: TRBV6-2/TRBV6-3
cdr3_nt: TGCAGTGCTAGCCCAACTAGCGGGAGGATCTACGAGCAGTACTTC; cdr3_aa: CSASPTSGRIYEQYF; d_call: TRBD2; clone_size: many; j_call: TRBJ2-7; v_call: TRBV20-1
cdr3_nt: TGTGCCAGCAGCTTATCTTTCCAGGGGAGAACCTACGAGCAGTACTTC; cdr3_aa: CASSLSFQGRTYEQYF; d_call: .; clone_size: many; j_call: TRBJ2-7; v_call: TRBV7-9
cdr3_nt: TGTGACAGCAGCCCCCCGGGACTGTCTTACAATGAGCAGTTCTTC; cdr3_aa: CDSSPPGLSYNEQFF; d_call: .; clone_size: .; j_call: TRBJ2-1; v_call: TRBV5-5
cdr3_nt: TGTGCCAGCAGCTCGGGGACCCAAGAGACCCAGTACTTC; cdr3_aa: CASSSGTQETQYF; d_call: .; clone_size: many; j_call: TRBJ2-5; v_call: TRBV7-3
cdr3_nt: TGTGCCAGCAGTTCCGGGACACGTAACTATGGCTACACCTTC; cdr3_aa: CASSSGTRNYGYTF; d_call: .; clone_size: .; j_call: TRBJ1-2; v_call: TRBV2